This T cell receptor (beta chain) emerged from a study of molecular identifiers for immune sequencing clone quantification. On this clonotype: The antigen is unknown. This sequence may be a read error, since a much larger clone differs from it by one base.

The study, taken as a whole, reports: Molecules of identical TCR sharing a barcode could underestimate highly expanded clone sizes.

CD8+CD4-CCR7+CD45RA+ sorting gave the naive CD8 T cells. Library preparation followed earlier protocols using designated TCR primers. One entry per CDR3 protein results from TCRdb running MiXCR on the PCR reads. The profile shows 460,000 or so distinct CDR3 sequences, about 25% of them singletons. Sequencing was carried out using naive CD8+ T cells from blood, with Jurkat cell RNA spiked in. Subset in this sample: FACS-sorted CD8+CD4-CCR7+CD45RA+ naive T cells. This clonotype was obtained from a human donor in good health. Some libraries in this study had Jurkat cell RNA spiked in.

Here the CDR3 reads CASSYYNSGELFF. The CDR3 coding sequence is TGTGCCAGCAGTTACTATAACTCCGGGGAGCTGTTTTTT. The V and J genes are TRBV6-5 and TRBJ2-2, with D unresolved. The V gene's germline CDR1 is MNHEY and CDR2 SVGAGI. The CDR3 has 13 amino acids. Trimming took 1 base from V and 6 from J, leaving 6 bases between them.